This T cell receptor beta chain comes out of a study of T cells in localized non-small cell lung cancer. Overall study results and limits: Heterogeneity stays possible, as sequencing covered only one tumor region.

Using immunoSEQ multiplex PCR, the repertoire was profiled, and TCRdb retains in-frame clones only, with some absent. The sample has 130,000 or so clones; 70% to 90% are singletons. With respect to this clone: No antigen is known for it.

Looked up from germline, CDR1 is SGHDT and CDR2 is YYEEEE. Trimming pared 1 base from V and 4 bases from J, leaving 6 bases between. The CDR3 spans 13 residues. The receptor comes from a female donor older than 55 with stage I lung adenocarcinoma. Sequencing used peripheral blood, obtained before any cancer treatment. The chain couples TRBV5-6 to TRBJ1-5; D call uncertain. The CDR3 loop is CASSLSENQPQHF. The CDR3 DNA reads as TGTGCCAGCAGCTTGTCAGAAAATCAGCCCCAGCATTTT. The complete variable domain, with remaining parts taken from reference TRBV5-6 and TRBJ1-5, reads DAGVTQSPTHLIKTRGQQVTLRCSPKSGHDTVSWYQQALGQGPQFIFQYYEEEERQRGNFPDRFSGHQFPNYSSELNVNALLLGDSALYLCASSLSENQPQHFGDGTRLSIL.